Detailed here is one T cell receptor (beta chain). This entry is derived from a study of blood T cell repertoires in COVID-19. Study summary: PBMCs, B-cell-depleted T cells, or T cells provided the cDNA or gDNA that made up the material.

This CDR3 has 12 amino acids. V gave up 3 bases and J gave up 8 bases, with 10 bases separating them. The V gene's germline CDR1 is MNHNS and CDR2 SASEGT. Assay: immunoSEQ multiplex PCR; the TCRdb copy retains only in-frame clones and omits some. The data show some 290,000 clones, approximately 89% seen once. Ages ranged from about 18 to 90 years, with residence in 24 US areas. The J gene is TRBJ1-2, the V gene TRBV6-1, with D tentatively TRBD1 (6 bases). The sequence derives from a woman aged 30 to 39 who had recovered from COVID-19. The sequencing input was PBMCs or T cells enriched from blood (not recorded which). The CDR3 DNA reads TGTGCCAGCAGTGATCAGGGGCTCGGCTACACCTTC. Protein product: CASSDQGLGYTF.